This T cell receptor (beta chain) was captured in a study of blood T cell repertoires in COVID-19. The repertoire was sequenced with immunoSEQ multiplex PCR; TCRdb's copy has only in-frame clones and lacks some. The sample lists about 130,000 clones; roughly 89% were seen once. V lost 5 bases and J lost 4; bases outside the gene matches: 2. This CDR3 contains 13 residues. CDR1 is SGHRS, CDR2 YFSETQ, per germline. This chain links TRBV5-1 with TRBJ2-3; 9 positions agree with TRBD2. The sequencing input was peripheral blood. The origin of this receptor is a man aged 55 to 70 with COVID-19, enrolled during active disease. This CDR3 reads CASSPSGADTQYF. The CDR3, as DNA: TGCGCCAGCAGTCCTAGCGGGGCAGATACGCAGTATTTT.